The sequence of this TCR beta chain was determined in a study of T-cell reconstitution after alpha-beta-depleted transplantation in children. General observations from the study: Expanded graft clones, several hundred of them, were reportedly the source of alpha-beta T cells about two months after transplant. Hyperexpanded clones declined; after one year, newly produced T cells mostly supplied diversity.

Unique molecular identifiers featured in how the TCRbeta library was prepared. TCRdb processed the PCR reads anew with MiXCR; each CDR3 protein has one entry. Counted here are fewer than 550,000 distinct CDR3 sequences, roughly a tenth occurring once; the ten biggest clones make up around 2%. CDR1 LGHNA and CDR2 YNFKEQ come from the germline V gene. The CDR3 length is 16 residues. With V trimmed by 0 bases and J by 7 bases, 8 bases remained unmatched. In its sample, this clonotype was seen many times. Its target is not known. The sequence came from a child aged 2 to 15 with inherited bone marrow failure, due to receive a stem cell transplant. The chain uses TRBV4-2 and TRBJ2-1; 8 bases map to TRBD2. Sample: PBMCs, taken before TCRalphabeta/CD19-depleted stem cell transplant. The CDR3 coding sequence is TGTGCCAGCAGCCAAGACCCAGCGGGAGAGGTAAATGAGCAGTTCTTC. It codes for CASSQDPAGEVNEQFF.